The 19 T cell receptor beta chains below were found in one sample sequenced in a study of blood T cell repertoires in COVID-19. TCRdb's table, derived via immunoSEQ multiplex PCR, lists solely in-frame clones and lacks some. The data contain fewer than 150,000 clones, about four fifths of them singletons. The sequenced sample was PBMCs or T cells enriched from blood (not recorded which). Receptors originate from a man aged 30 to 39 who had recovered from COVID-19.

This clone appeared a single time. The rearrangement links TRBV14 to TRBJ1-4; the match to TRBD1 covers 9 bases. V trimming: 4 bases; J trimming: 7 bases; junction bases outside the gene matches: 10. Germline V lookup: CDR1 SGHDN, CDR2 FVKESK. This CDR3 contains 16 residues. CDR3 sequence reads: CASSPTEGTGLEKLFF. The CDR3 nucleotides read TGTGCCAGCAGCCCGACAGAGGGGACAGGGCTTGAAAAACTGTTTTTT.

This clone was counted a few times. V gene TRBV2 combines with J gene TRBJ2-7; 7 bases line up with TRBD1. The germline gives CDR1 SNHLY, CDR2 FYNNEI. The trim removed 6 bases at V and 5 bases at J, leaving 10 bases unmatched. The CDR3 covers 14 residues. CDR3 protein: CASRDPGQKNEQYV. DNA for the CDR3: TGTGCCAGCAGGGACCCGGGACAGAAGAACGAGCAGTACGTC.

The rearrangement joins TRBV19 to TRBJ1-1, with D perhaps matching TRBD1 (6 bases). The V end was cut by 6 bases, the J end by 1 base, with 9 bases between. Germline CDR1 and CDR2: LNHDA and SQIVND (reference sequence). The CDR3 loop spans 13 amino acids. CDR3 coding DNA: TGTGCCAGTAGCCCGGGACAGAACACTGAAGCTTTCTTT. It specifies CASSPGQNTEAFF.

The chain employs TRBV21-1 and TRBJ1-2. TRBV21-1 is a pseudogene. The CDR3 has 14 residues. In DNA, the CDR3 is TGTGCCAGCAGCAAAGTGGGGGGGGCGCGTGGCTACACCTTC. As protein: CASSKVGGARGYTF.

The chain combines TRBV2 with TRBJ1-2; TRBD1 aligns across 8 bases. Germline trimming cut 1 base from V and 7 bases from J; bases unmatched to any gene: 5. The CDR3 spans 14 residues. The germline CDR1 and CDR2 sequences are SNHLY and FYNNEI. The CDR3 sequence: CASSEEGQAFGYTF. The CDR3, as DNA: TGTGCCAGCAGTGAAGAGGGACAGGCATTTGGCTACACCTTC.

The rearrangement joins TRBV28 to TRBJ1-3, with TRBD1 matching 7 bases. The CDR3 consists of 16 residues. The J segment lost 1 base and the V segment lost 0 bases, leaving 3 bases of the junction unmatched. CDR1 and CDR2 (germline): MDHEN, SYDVKM. CDR3 bases: TGTGCCAGCAGTTTATGGGAGGGGGCATCTGGAAACACCATATATTTT. Translation gives CASSLWEGASGNTIYF.

The chain combines TRBV29-1 with TRBJ1-1; D is unresolved. Germline V gene data show CDR1 as SQVTM and CDR2 as ANQGSEA. The CDR3 runs 12 residues. V lost 4 bases and J 0 bases, leaving 6 bases between the germline ends. The CDR3 DNA follows: TGCAGCGTTGGGAGGATGAACACTGAAGCTTTCTTT. As protein: CSVGRMNTEAFF.

In this sample, this clone turned up a few times. The chain carries TRBV27 and TRBJ1-2, with unresolved D. Germline CDR1 reads MNHEY; CDR2 reads SMNVEV (reference sequence). V dropped 5 bases and J dropped 5 bases, with 15 bases sitting between them. This CDR3 is built from 14 residues. CDR3 region: CASSQQVTGYGYTF. As DNA, the CDR3 is TGTGCCAGCAGTCAGCAGGTGACGGGATATGGCTACACCTTC.

The V and J genes are TRBV18 and TRBJ2-2; 9 bases fit TRBD2. This CDR3 is built from 18 residues. The junction had 8 bases not matched to a gene; V was cut back by 3 bases and J by 0 bases. Germline loops: CDR1 KGHSH, CDR2 LQKENI. The CDR3 here is CASSPRAAGGSNTGELFF. CDR3 bases: TGTGCCAGCTCACCCCGGGCAGCGGGAGGCTCGAACACCGGGGAGCTGTTTTTT.

This clone was seen at least ten times. The chain links TRBV5-1 to TRBJ2-5; D possibly corresponds to TRBD2 (6 bases). The CDR3 totals 15 residues. Germline CDR1 is SGHRS and CDR2 is YFSETQ. V lost 5 bases to trimming and J lost 5 bases, with 19 bases between them. The CDR3 region is CASRITGRNEETQYF. The DNA of the CDR3 is TGCGCCAGCAGGATAACCGGGAGAAACGAGGAGACCCAGTACTTC.

The rearrangement uses TRBV5-1 and TRBJ1-2, with D possibly being TRBD1 (5 bases). CDR3 length: 13 residues. V dropped 4 bases and J dropped 5 bases, with 12 bases sitting between them. The germline V gene has CDR1 SGHRS and CDR2 YFSETQ. CDR3 loop: CASSPDQGYGYTF. For the CDR3, the DNA is TGCGCCAGCAGCCCGGACCAGGGTTATGGCTACACCTTC.

DNA of the CDR3: TGTGCCAGCAGCCCCGGGACAGGGGTAAATCAGCCCCAGCATTTT. Its translation is CASSPGTGVNQPQHF. J is TRBJ1-5 and V is TRBV11-2; TRBD1 matches at 10 bases. The CDR3 consists of 15 residues. Losses at the gene ends were 5 bases for V and 4 bases for J; bases not matched to a gene: 5. The germline V gene has CDR1 SGHAT and CDR2 FQNNGV. Looking up the rest from reference TRBV11-2 and TRBJ1-5 gives the full variable domain: EAGVAQSPRYKIIEKRQSVAFWCNPISGHATLYWYQQILGQGPKLLIQFQNNGVVDDSQLPKDRFSAERLKGVDSTLKIQPAKLEDSAVYLCASSPGTGVNQPQHFGDGTRLSIL.

CDR3 region: CASSQTSGGPGPSEQFF. Here the CDR3 DNA reads TGTGCCAGCAGCCAAACTAGCGGGGGGCCAGGGCCCAGTGAGCAGTTCTTC. The chain combines TRBV3-1 (or the pseudogene TRBV3-2) with TRBJ2-1; 12 positions agree with TRBD2. This CDR3 has 17 residues. From germline, CDR1 is LGHDT and CDR2 YNNKEL (reference sequence). V lost 2 bases and J lost 9; bases outside the gene matches: 11.

The chain combines TRBV27 with TRBJ1-2; 7 bases fit TRBD1. The germline V gene has CDR1 MNHEY and CDR2 SMNVEV (reference sequence). The V segment lost 5 bases and the J segment 4 bases; nucleotides outside the gene matches: 10. This CDR3 contains 15 residues. CDR3: CASSPGDSFFYGYTF. Here the CDR3 DNA reads TGTGCCAGCAGTCCAGGGGACAGTTTCTTCTATGGCTACACCTTC.

The chain uses TRBV27 and TRBJ1-6, with a possible D match to TRBD1 (5 bases). Germline loops: CDR1 MNHEY, CDR2 SMNVEV (reference sequence). The CDR3 spans 14 residues. Trimming took 4 bases from V and 7 from J, leaving 11 bases between them. CDR3 DNA sequence: TGTGCCAGCAGTTATCAGGGACTCAATTCACCCCTCCACTTT. Translated: CASSYQGLNSPLHF.

This sequence joins TRBV6-1 and TRBJ2-2; D possibly corresponds to TRBD1 (5 bases). Looked up from germline, CDR1 is MNHNS and CDR2 is SASEGT. The CDR3 loop spans 18 amino acids. The V gene lost 4 bases and the J gene lost 0 bases, with 18 bases spanning the gap. The CDR3 DNA reads as TGTGCCAGCAGTGCTTCATTATGGACACCCTCGAACACCGGGGAGCTGTTTTTT. Its protein product is CASSASLWTPSNTGELFF.

Turning to this clone: The same CDR3 also results from other DNA sequences found in this sample. The CDR3: CASGLRGNQPQHF. The CDR3 DNA reads as TGTGCTAGTGGTTTGCGGGGCAATCAGCCCCAGCATTTT. The chain employs TRBV12-5 and TRBJ1-5; unclear D gene. Germline CDR1 reads LGHNT; CDR2 reads FRNRAP. The CDR3 spans 13 residues. V was clipped by 2 bases and J by 2 bases, with 4 bases between them. Based on the CDR3 plus reference TRBV12-5 and TRBJ1-5, the full variable domain is DARVTQTPRHKVTEMGQEVTMRCQPILGHNTVFWYRQTMMQGLELLAYFRNRAPLDDSGMPKDRFSAEMPDATLATLKIQPSEPRDSAVYFCASGLRGNQPQHFGDGTRLSIL.

This chain uses TRBV27 with TRBJ1-5; D might be TRBD1 (6 bases). Trimming removed 2 bases from V and 4 bases from J, with 6 bases in between. The CDR3 is made up of 13 amino acids. Per germline, CDR1 MNHEY and CDR2 SMNVEV (reference sequence). This chain's CDR3 is CASSLTGNQPQHF. The CDR3 nucleotides read TGTGCCAGCAGTTTAACAGGGAATCAGCCCCAGCATTTT.

The chain has TRBV5-5 and TRBJ2-2, with 8 nucleotides matching TRBD1. With 4 bases clipped from V and 1 base from J, the junction kept 9 bases outside the gene matches. Germline values: CDR1 SGHKS, CDR2 YYEKEE (reference sequence). The CDR3 has 17 residues. This CDR3 reads CASSVDRASVNTGELFF. CDR3 nucleotide sequence: TGTGCCAGCAGCGTGGACAGGGCCTCGGTGAACACCGGGGAGCTGTTTTTT. The variable domain in full, completed from reference TRBV5-5 and TRBJ2-2, reads DAGVTQSPTHLIKTRGQQVTLRCSPISGHKSVSWYQQVLGQGPQFIFQYYEKEERGRGNFPDRFSARQFPNYSSELNVNALLLGDSALYLCASSVDRASVNTGELFFGEGSRLTVL.